A selection of T cell receptor beta chains follows, all from one sample in a study of blood T cell repertoires in COVID-19. Profiling relied on immunoSEQ multiplex PCR, and the TCRdb table lists in-frame clones only, not all of them. The data show just over 150,000 clones, with about 93% seen just once and roughly 4.5% held by the top ten. Sequencing used peripheral blood. The receptors originated from a woman in her 50s with acute or convalescent COVID-19. Each CDR3 is given with its conserved first and last residue. D genes are given only for firm matches. Some rows mark clone size as missing; the rest say once, few, many or name a class of expanded clone.

V | D | size | CDR3
TRBV10-3 | . | . | CAISSSQGSRGYTF
TRBV14 | . | . | CASSQERRLELNEQFF
TRBV9 | . | . | CASSVDGSYGYTF
TRBV7-9 | . | . | CASSLAGAGRNEQFF
TRBV6-5 | TRBD1 | once | CASSYTDRPTEAFF
TRBV24-1 | TRBD1 | . | CATSDYGQASGYTF
TRBV30 | . | . | CAWSGEGVFNSPLHF
TRBV27 | . | . | CASSLASVYNEQFF
TRBV5-8 | . | . | CASSLGGDSNQPQHF
TRBV2 | TRBD1 | few | CASSGQGKTGNTIYF
TRBV6-5 | TRBD1 | . | CASQRDRLSNQPQHF
TRBV4-1 | . | once | CASSQDLTGLGAGANVLTF
TRBV5-8 | TRBD1 | . | CASSHPGQGSRSSYNSPLHF
TRBV28 | . | . | CASRDTLSYGYTF
TRBV7-9 | . | once | CASSLALFSGNTIYF
TRBV2 | . | . | CASSDTLTGVYNSPLHF
TRBV19 | . | . | CASMSGGLVNYGYTF
TRBV20-1 | . | . | CSVNEQYF
TRBV6-5 | . | . | CASNGQPSGTEAFF
TRBV4-1 | . | . | CASSQYYQDTTEAFF
TRBV5-6 | . | . | CASSPYRTANTEAFF
TRBV7-6 | TRBD1 | . | CASSFNRGTNEKLFF
TRBV4-3 | . | . | CASSQDRERYF
TRBV5-5 | TRBD1 | . | CASSLAGDRGPGYTF
TRBV24-1 | . | . | CATSRTDTQYF
TRBV6-1 | TRBD2 | . | CASSESGGGSYNEQFF
TRBV28 | . | . | CASSLPRGALNEQFF
TRBV20-1 | . | . | CSARAGATQYF
TRBV7-9 | TRBD1 | . | CASRGTGNNSPLHF
TRBV4-2 | TRBD2 | . | CASSRLRTSNGGELFF
TRBV5-8 | . | . | CASSLDGMGYTF
TRBV30 | TRBD1 | . | CAWTPPDRVYTEAFF
TRBV4-2 | . | . | CASSQELYGAGNTIYF
TRBV4-3 | . | . | CASSQDRTDEQFF
TRBV3-1/TRBV3-2 | . | . | CASSSGLITGELFF
TRBV28 | . | once | CASTPRTGTDSPLHF
TRBV6-6 | . | . | CASSPRFNSGNTIYF
TRBV27 | TRBD1 | . | CASSFSAGQGFYNSPLHF
TRBV19 | . | . | CASSIGTRTEAFF
TRBV30 | TRBD1 | . | CAWSVTGGREKLFF